The 11 T cell receptor beta chains given below trace back to one sample, sequenced in a study of patients and donors after allogeneic stem cell transplantation. TCRdb used MiXCR to reprocess the RT-PCR reads, holding one entry per CDR3 protein. The sample lists 390,000 or so distinct CDR3 sequences, 15% to 20% seen once, with roughly 7.2% in the top ten. The specimen was blood, either unsorted or a sorted T cell fraction (not recorded which). The receptors here all came from a human donor who was either an allogeneic HSCT recipient or a stem cell or donor lymphocyte infusion donor (not recorded which). It is not recorded whose cells these are; they may come from a transplant donor.

CDR3 amino acids: CATSDKLAGALHEQYF. The CDR3 region has the DNA TGTGCCACCAGTGACAAGCTAGCGGGAGCCCTCCACGAGCAGTACTTC. The chain is built from TRBV24-1 and TRBJ2-7; 10 nucleotides match TRBD2. The CDR3 spans 16 residues. Per the germline V gene, CDR1 is KGHDR and CDR2 is SFDVKD. Trimming took 4 bases from V and 5 from J; bases not matched to a gene: 10.

This clonotype has ten or more counts. V and J are TRBV11-3 and TRBJ1-1, with D possibly matching TRBD1 (5 bases). The V gene's germline CDR1 is SGHNT and CDR2 YENEEA. CDR3 length: 14 residues. Trimming pared 5 bases from V and 3 bases from J, leaving 13 bases between. CDR3 nucleotides: TGTGCCAGCAGCCGCGGGGACCGAGACACTGAAGCTTTCTTT. It is translated as CASSRGDRDTEAFF.

In this sample, this clonotype turned up a few times. The chain uses TRBV15 and TRBJ1-4; maybe TRBD1 (6 bases). CDR3 size: 16 residues. The V and J ends lost 3 bases and 3 bases respectively, with 14 bases between them. Per germline, CDR1 LNHNV and CDR2 YYDKDF (reference sequence). The CDR3, as DNA: TGTGCCACCAGCAGGGACAGTTCGGGGCCTAATGAAAAACTGTTTTTT. Protein: CATSRDSSGPNEKLFF.

There are a few counts of this clonotype. The rearrangement links TRBV2 to TRBJ2-2, with a weak D call TRBD1 (5 bases). From germline, CDR1 is SNHLY and CDR2 FYNNEI. Deletions cut 2 bases from V and 1 base from J, with 14 bases between. The CDR3 sequence is 17 residues long. CDR3 sequence: CASSERGNARNTGELFF. The CDR3 DNA reads as TGTGCCAGCAGTGAAAGGGGAAATGCCAGGAACACCGGGGAGCTGTTTTTT.

This chain links TRBV12-3 or TRBV12-4 with TRBJ2-2, with TRBD1 matching over 9 bases. The CDR3 loop spans 16 amino acids. J gave up 6 bases and V 7 bases, and 12 bases lay outside the gene matches. The CDR3 here is CASNTLETGGAGELFF. As DNA, the CDR3 is TGTGCCAGCAATACTCTAGAGACAGGGGGGGCCGGGGAGCTGTTTTTT.

V gene TRBV3-1 combines with J gene TRBJ2-7, with 9 bases identical to TRBD1. Germline lookup yields CDR1 LGHDT and CDR2 YNNKEL (reference sequence). V was clipped by 1 base and J by 2 bases; unmatched bases: 6. This CDR3 is built from 16 residues. In DNA, the CDR3 is TGTGCCAGCAGCCAAGTAGGGACAGGGTTTACCTACGAGCAGTACTTC. Translating gives CASSQVGTGFTYEQYF.

This clonotype came up many times. This sequence joins TRBV6-1 and TRBJ1-1, with D maybe TRBD1 (6 bases). This CDR3 region has 14 residues. Trimming stripped 6 bases from V and 0 bases from J, with 11 bases between. CDR1 is MNHNS, CDR2 SASEGT, per germline. The CDR3: CASSFRTVNTEAFF. In DNA, the CDR3 is TGTGCCAGCAGCTTTAGGACAGTGAACACTGAAGCTTTCTTT.

The V call is TRBV5-1, the J call TRBJ2-7, with unresolved D. The V end was cut by 2 bases, the J end by 3 bases, with 9 bases between. This CDR3 has 13 residues. Germline lookup yields CDR1 SGHRS and CDR2 YFSETQ. CDR3 protein: CASSFNTDYEQYF. CDR3 in DNA: TGCGCCAGCAGCTTTAATACAGACTACGAGCAGTACTTC.

This clonotype was found a few times. The chain has TRBV20-1 and TRBJ2-7; D is perhaps TRBD1 (5 bases). The CDR3 is made up of 15 amino acids. V lost 0 bases and J 1 base, leaving 13 bases between the germline ends. Per germline, CDR1 DFQATT and CDR2 SNEGSKA (reference sequence). CDR3 protein: CSARDRRRASYEQYF. CDR3 nucleotides: TGCAGTGCTAGAGATAGGCGCAGGGCGTCCTACGAGCAGTACTTC.

This clonotype showed up just a few times. The chain uses TRBV6-5 and TRBJ1-1; 8 bases fit TRBD1. CDR1 and CDR2 (germline): MNHEY, SVGAGI. V was clipped by 3 bases and J by 8 bases; unmatched bases: 5. The CDR3 consists of 13 residues. CDR3 region: CASSYQRQGEAFF. CDR3 bases: TGTGCCAGCAGTTATCAGAGACAGGGGGAAGCTTTCTTT.

This clonotype occurred a few times. The genes are TRBV14 and TRBJ2-3; D unclear. CDR1 is SGHDN and CDR2 is FVKESK in the germline V gene. Trimming stripped 1 base from V and 2 bases from J, with 4 bases between. CDR3 length equals 13 residues. CDR3 loop: CASSQGVTDTQYF. The CDR3 region has the DNA TGTGCCAGCAGCCAAGGGGTCACAGATACGCAGTATTTT.